Listed here are 8 T cell receptor beta chains from one sample, sequenced in a study of CD8+CD57+ T cells in acquired aplastic anemia listed by TCRdb under 2018. Sequenced using an Illumina HiSeq 2000. Profiling of TCR beta VDJ combinations and CDR3 sequences used genomic DNA as the template. The public reads were run again by TCRdb, first through fastp at Q25 and then through MiXCR, and only productive beta chains were kept. CDR3 protein duplicates are merged, each entry listing the most common genes and DNA. The sample includes about 180,000 distinct CDR3 sequences, with less than 60% observed a single time. Together, the top ten hold over 0.95% of the sample. Flow cytometry had shown CD8+CD57+ cell expansion in the patients selected for sequencing. Sequencing used sorted CD4+, CD8+, or CD8+CD57+ T cells (not recorded which) from PBMCs. The origin of the receptors is a human donor with aplastic anemia.

The rearrangement joins TRBV19 to TRBJ2-1; D remains ambiguous. The V and J ends lost 1 base and 3 bases respectively, with 4 bases between them. This CDR3 is built from 13 residues. CDR1 is LNHDA, CDR2 SQIVND, per germline (reference sequence). The CDR3 sequence: CASSIGVYNEQFF. The CDR3 DNA sequence: TGTGCCAGTAGTATAGGGGTCTACAATGAGCAGTTCTTC. Looking up the rest from reference TRBV19 and TRBJ2-1 gives the full variable domain: DGGITQSPKYLFRKEGQNVTLSCEQNLNHDAMYWYRQDPGQGLRLIYYSQIVNDFQKGDIAEGYSVSREKKESFPLTVTSAQKNPTAFYLCASSIGVYNEQFFGPGTRLTVL.

This chain links TRBV7-2 with TRBJ1-4; D may be TRBD1 (6 bases). This CDR3 comprises 15 residues. Trimming cost V 3 bases and J 2 bases, with 10 bases left between them. CDR1 and CDR2 (germline): SGHTA, FQGNSA. The CDR3 is CASSFRGRTNEKLFF. The CDR3 nucleotides read TGTGCCAGCAGCTTCAGGGGTCGGACTAATGAAAAACTGTTTTTT.

In this sample, this clonotype turned up a few times. This chain connects TRBV6-4 to TRBJ1-4; 11 bases are a match to TRBD1. J lost 7 bases, V lost 2 bases, and 0 bases had no gene match. This CDR3 is built from 14 residues. Per the germline V gene, CDR1 is MRHNA and CDR2 is SNTAGT. CDR3 in DNA: TGTGCCAGCAGTGACGGGACAGGGGGTGAAAAACTGTTTTTT. It yields the protein CASSDGTGGEKLFF.

This clonotype was seen ten or more times. The chain joins TRBV4-2 to TRBJ1-4, with 7 bases fitting TRBD1. CDR1 and CDR2 (germline): LGHNA, YNFKEQ. The CDR3 contains 14 residues. Germline trimming cut 3 bases from V and 3 bases from J; bases unmatched to any gene: 1. The CDR3, as DNA: TGTGCCAGCAGCCATGGACAGGCTAATGAAAAACTGTTTTTT. Amino acid sequence: CASSHGQANEKLFF.

This chain uses TRBV24-1 with TRBJ2-7, with TRBD1 as a possible D gene (5 bases). This CDR3 has 13 amino acids. Germline CDR1 reads KGHDR; CDR2 reads SFDVKD. V shed 6 bases and J shed 3 bases, with 11 bases lying between them. The CDR3: CATSTAGHYEQYF. In nucleotides, the CDR3 is TGTGCCACCAGTACGGCAGGACACTACGAGCAGTACTTC.

This clonotype was detected ten times or more. The chain is built from TRBV19 and TRBJ1-4; the D gene is possibly TRBD1 (5 bases). The CDR3 loop spans 14 amino acids. Germline-derived CDR1 and CDR2 are LNHDA and SQIVND (reference sequence). The germline V and J ends were trimmed by 5 bases and 4 bases, with 11 bases remaining between them. In nucleotides, the CDR3 is TGTGCCAGTAGTTCCCAGGGATTTAATGAAAAACTGTTTTTT. This encodes CASSSQGFNEKLFF.

The chain's CDR3 is CASRGAGSYEQYF. CDR3 nucleotide sequence: TGCGCCAGCAGGGGGGCAGGCTCCTACGAGCAGTACTTC. The gene calls are TRBV5-1 and TRBJ2-7; D may be TRBD1 (6 bases). There are 13 residues in the CDR3. CDR1 is SGHRS and CDR2 is YFSETQ in the germline V gene. V lost 5 bases to trimming and J lost 0 bases, with 9 bases between them.

J is TRBJ1-2 and V is TRBV3-1, with no clear D. The germline V and J ends were trimmed by 0 bases and 0 bases, with 8 bases remaining between them. Germline loops: CDR1 LGHDT, CDR2 YNNKEL (reference sequence). The CDR3 covers 15 residues. CDR3 residues: CASSQEYGTNYGYTF. For the CDR3, the DNA is TGTGCCAGCAGCCAAGAGTACGGTACTAACTATGGCTACACCTTC.